A selection of T cell receptor beta chains follows, all from one sample in a study of regulatory T cells in long-lasting Graves disease. In TCRdb, the multiplex PCR reads were re-called with MiXCR into one record per CDR3 protein. The sample holds approximately 690,000 distinct CDR3 sequences, around 30% seen once. The sample was peripheral blood mononuclear cells (PBMCs), taken when the disease was refractory, from a patient treated with antithyroid drugs. Receptors were obtained from a female donor with Graves disease. The CDR3 runs from the conserved cysteine through the conserved F or W. A D gene is named only where the DNA matches it firmly. Clone size is not always given. Where it is, it says once, few, many or a class for expanded clones.

>15|TRBJ1-5|-|TRBV20-1|-
CSARGGATVHQPQHF
TGCAGTGCTAGAGGCGGGGCGACAGTACATCAGCCCCAGCATTTT
>15|TRBJ2-1|-|TRBV14|-
CASNTLGGWFVEQFF
TGTGCCAGCAACACCCTTGGAGGGTGGTTTGTTGAGCAGTTCTTC
>14|TRBJ1-2|-|TRBV25-1|few
CASSDDRNPYGYTF
TGTGCCAGCAGTGACGACAGGAACCCCTATGGCTACACCTTC
>14|TRBJ1-1|-|TRBV19|-
CASGLLGKDTEAFF
TGTGCCAGTGGTTTACTGGGTAAGGACACTGAAGCTTTCTTT
>13|TRBJ1-1|-|TRBV20-1|-
CSARVSGNTEAFF
TGCAGTGCTAGAGTTTCCGGGAACACTGAAGCTTTCTTT
>14|TRBJ2-7|TRBD2|TRBV6-2/TRBV6-3|-
CASSRGGGSDEQYF
TGTGCCAGCAGCCGCGGGGGAGGGAGTGACGAGCAGTACTTC
>15|TRBJ2-2|-|TRBV14|-
CASSHWQGNTGELFF
TGTGCCAGCAGCCACTGGCAGGGAAACACCGGGGAGCTGTTTTTT
>14|TRBJ1-1|-|TRBV3-1|-
CASSQVEGIAEAFF
TGTGCCAGCAGCCAAGTTGAAGGGATCGCTGAAGCTTTCTTT
>16|TRBJ2-7|-|TRBV29-1|-
CSVEDEGQGQPYEQYF
TGCAGCGTTGAAGATGAAGGGCAGGGCCAGCCCTACGAGCAGTACTTC
>13|TRBJ1-2|-|TRBV27|-
CASSFSDNYGYTF
TGTGCCAGCAGTTTCTCAGATAACTATGGCTACACCTTC
>15|TRBJ1-2|-|TRBV27|few
CASSLSQLPNYGYTF
TGTGCCAGCAGTTTATCTCAGCTGCCTAACTATGGCTACACCTTC
>16|TRBJ1-2|-|TRBV9|-
CASSVATGSTNYGYTF
TGTGCCAGCAGCGTAGCCACAGGGTCGACTAACTATGGCTACACCTTC
>15|TRBJ2-7|-|TRBV5-1|-
CASTGGQGSSYEQYF
TGCGCCAGCACCGGGGGGCAGGGATCGTCCTACGAGCAGTACTTC
>14|TRBJ2-7|-|TRBV7-3|few
CASSLAGRGYEQYF
TGTGCCAGCAGCTTAGCGGGAAGGGGTTACGAGCAGTACTTC
>14|TRBJ1-2|TRBD1|TRBV20-1|many
CSAPGTGTNYGYTF
TGCAGTGCTCCCGGGACAGGGACTAACTATGGCTACACCTTC
>15|TRBJ1-5|-|TRBV19|few
CASSSPAASDQPQHF
TGTGCCAGTAGTTCTCCGGCCGCGAGCGATCAGCCCCAGCATTTT
>14|TRBJ1-6|-|TRBV19|few
CASSSTLGTPALHF
TGTGCCAGTAGTAGTACGCTGGGGACGCCAGCCCTCCACTTT
>13|TRBJ1-2|TRBD1|TRBV6-2/TRBV6-3|-
CASSYSLDRDYTF
TGTGCCAGCAGTTACAGTCTGGACAGGGACTACACCTTC
>12|TRBJ1-1|-|TRBV6-1|-
CASSEYLVEAFF
TGTGCCAGCAGTGAATATTTGGTGGAAGCTTTCTTT
>15|TRBJ1-4|-|TRBV6-1|-
CASSEDLRSNEKLFF
TGTGCCAGCAGTGAAGACCTCCGCTCTAATGAAAAACTGTTTTTT
>12|TRBJ2-5|-|TRBV19|-
CASGDLQETQYF
TGTGCCAGCGGGGACCTCCAAGAGACCCAGTACTTC
>15|TRBJ1-1|TRBD1|TRBV5-1|-
CTSSSTGTWDTEAFF
TGCACCAGCAGCTCGACAGGGACATGGGACACTGAAGCTTTCTTT
>14|TRBJ2-7|TRBD1|TRBV30|once
CAWNNAGTVYEQYF
TGTGCCTGGAACAATGCCGGGACAGTCTACGAGCAGTACTTC
>14|TRBJ2-5|TRBD1|TRBV20-1|many
CSARAGGLRETQYF
TGCAGTGCTAGAGCAGGGGGCTTGAGGGAGACCCAGTACTTC
>16|TRBJ1-6|-|TRBV14|-
CASSRSGGFYNSPLHF
TGTGCCAGCAGCCGGTCGGGAGGGTTCTATAATTCACCCCTCCACTTT
>14|TRBJ1-5|-|TRBV5-1|-
CASSSGPGGQPQHF
TGCGCCAGCAGCTCGGGACCGGGAGGTCAGCCCCAGCATTTT
>15|TRBJ2-7|-|TRBV11-2|-
CASSLGGRGDFEQYF
TGTGCCAGCAGCTTAGGGGGTAGGGGCGACTTCGAGCAGTACTTC
>14|TRBJ2-7|TRBD1|TRBV6-1|few
CASRPGQGYHEQYF
TGTGCCAGCCGACCGGGACAGGGGTACCACGAGCAGTACTTC
>15|TRBJ1-1|TRBD1|TRBV18|few
CASSDRQGLDTEAFF
TGTGCCAGCTCGGACCGACAGGGGTTGGACACTGAAGCTTTCTTT
>13|TRBJ1-5|-|TRBV29-1|-
CSVARDLNQPQHF
TGCAGCGTTGCCCGGGACCTCAATCAGCCCCAGCATTTT
>13|TRBJ2-5|TRBD1|TRBV11-2|-
CASTGQVRETQYF
TGTGCCAGCACCGGACAGGTTCGGGAGACCCAGTACTTC
>14|TRBJ1-1|-|TRBV7-8|few
CASSYGRMNTEAFF
TGTGCCAGCAGCTATGGACGGATGAACACTGAAGCTTTCTTT
>13|TRBJ1-1|-|TRBV19|-
CASSMVENTEAFF
TGTGCCAGTAGTATGGTGGAAAACACTGAAGCTTTCTTT
>14|TRBJ2-5|TRBD1|TRBV10-2|few
CASSESRGRETQYF
TGCGCCAGCAGTGAGTCTAGGGGGCGAGAGACCCAGTACTTC
>16|TRBJ1-2|TRBD1|TRBV28|few
CASSRGTGTGSSGYTF
TGTGCCAGCAGCCGTGGGACGGGGACAGGATCCTCTGGCTACACCTTC
>14|TRBJ1-2|-|TRBV20-1|few
CSATTARLGYGYTF
TGCAGTGCTACGACAGCCCGCTTGGGCTATGGCTACACCTTC
>14|TRBJ2-7|-|TRBV12-3/TRBV12-4|many
CASSPLAQTYEQYF
TGTGCCAGCAGCCCATTAGCGCAGACCTACGAGCAGTACTTC